This TCR beta chain derives from a study of T cell responses to AZD1222 COVID-19 vaccine. Method: immunoSEQ multiplex PCR; TCRdb's copy keeps in-frame clones and lacks some. The table includes some 100,000 clones, around nine tenths detected once. Broader study findings: Spike regions recognized by vaccine-associated CD4 TCRs spanned the protein, led by 160-218 and 743-854. At study baseline, merely several AZD1222 recipients were seropositive.

Note on this clone: Antigen specificity is unknown.

Analysis merged second doses at about 4 or about 12 weeks. CDR3 length equals 15 residues. Germline V lookup: CDR1 MNHNY, CDR2 SVGAGI (reference sequence). V lost 2 bases and J lost 5, with 15 bases in between. This sequence joins TRBV6-6 and TRBJ1-2; D not certain. This TCR was recovered from an adult who received the AZD1222 COVID-19 vaccine. Sample: peripheral blood, taken 28 days after the second AZD1222 dose. The CDR3 sequence: CASSYTSSREYGYTF. In DNA, the CDR3 is TGTGCCAGCAGTTACACTTCGTCCCGGGAGTATGGCTACACCTTC.